One sample yielded the 25 T cell receptor beta chains listed below, sequenced in a study of Ad26.COV2.S vaccination and SARS-CoV-2 variants. Profiled with immunoSEQ multiplex PCR; TCRdb holds only in-frame clones, not every one. The table records fewer than 500,000 clones, 85% to 90% of them present only once. Treatment given: roughly 18 received Ad26.COV2.S at low or high dose, single or two shots; about five received placebo; per-sample allocation not given. Following the first vaccine or placebo injection, samples were taken on day 63. The sample in question was peripheral blood, obtained in a trial of Ad26.COV2.S vaccine versus placebo. The source of these receptors is a person between 18 and 59 years old who received the Ad26.COV2.S COVID-19 vaccine or a placebo.

The chain joins TRBV5-5 to TRBJ2-1, with 9 bases fitting TRBD2. There are 15 residues in the CDR3. V dropped 7 bases and J dropped 10; count of bases not matched to a gene: 15. The germline V gene encodes CDR1 SGHKS and CDR2 YYEKEE (reference sequence). CDR3 residues: CASFLVAGALREQFF. The DNA of the CDR3 is TGTGCCAGCTTTCTAGTAGCGGGAGCCCTTAGGGAGCAGTTCTTC.

This clone occurred once. The same CDR3 is also encoded by other DNA sequences in this sample. V gene TRBV12-3 or TRBV12-4 combines with J gene TRBJ2-6; D unresolved. The V gene lost 6 bases and the J gene lost 0 bases, with 3 bases spanning the gap. The CDR3 runs to 13 residues. The CDR3 loop reads CASRASGANVLTF. DNA for the CDR3: TGTGCCAGCAGAGCCTCTGGGGCCAACGTCCTGACTTTC.

This chain connects TRBV11-2 to TRBJ2-4, with D perhaps matching TRBD2 (6 bases). CDR3 length: 15 amino acids. CDR1 is SGHAT and CDR2 is FQNNGV in the germline V gene. The germline V and J ends were trimmed by 4 bases and 8 bases, with 18 bases remaining between them. CDR3 amino acids: CASSYGTGLLYIQYF. The CDR3 nucleotides read TGTGCCAGCAGCTACGGGACTGGGTTGTTATACATTCAGTACTTC.

This chain connects TRBV3-1 (or the pseudogene TRBV3-2) to TRBJ2-2; no firm D call. The V gene lost 0 bases and the J gene lost 6 bases, with 11 bases spanning the gap. Germline V lookup: CDR1 LGHDT, CDR2 YNNKEL (reference sequence). The CDR3 is made up of 15 amino acids. CDR3 sequence (DNA): TGTGCCAGCAGCCAAGAATCCGGGTTCGCCGGGGAGCTGTTTTTT. Its translation: CASSQESGFAGELFF.

This clone came up a few times. The chain has TRBV10-3 and TRBJ2-5; no reliable D call. The length of the CDR3 is 13 residues. V lost 6 bases, J lost 4 bases, and 12 bases lay in between. Germline V gives CDR1 ENHRY, CDR2 SYGVKD. Here the CDR3 reads CAIRLSPSETQYF. CDR3 DNA sequence: TGTGCCATCAGGCTTTCGCCCTCAGAGACCCAGTACTTC.

The rearrangement links TRBV28 to TRBJ1-4, with 7 bases identical to TRBD1. Germline-derived CDR1 and CDR2 are MDHEN and SYDVKM. The CDR3 spans 14 residues. V dropped 7 bases and J dropped 8; count of bases not matched to a gene: 10. In DNA, the CDR3 is TGTGCCAGCACCGAGACAGGGAGGTGGGAAAAACTGTTTTTT. Protein product: CASTETGRWEKLFF.

In nucleotides, the CDR3 is TGTGCCAGTCAACAGGGTTCTCGGGTCGGCTACACCTTC. It encodes CASQQGSRVGYTF. The gene calls are TRBV28 and TRBJ1-2; possible D gene TRBD1, 6 bases. Germline CDR1 and CDR2: MDHEN and SYDVKM. The CDR3 is 13 residues long. V was trimmed by 9 bases and J by 8 bases, leaving 19 bases between them.

The V gene is TRBV28, the J gene TRBJ2-3; perhaps TRBD2 as D (5 bases). The CDR3 is 15 amino acids. V was clipped by 3 bases and J by 0 bases, with 10 bases between them. The germline V gene has CDR1 MDHEN and CDR2 SYDVKM. The CDR3 nucleotides read TGTGCCAGCAGTTTGAGCGGATCAAGCACAGATACGCAGTATTTT. It is translated as CASSLSGSSTDTQYF.

V usage is TRBV7-2 and J usage is TRBJ2-7; 10 positions agree with TRBD1. The trim removed 2 bases at V and 2 bases at J, leaving 6 bases unmatched. CDR1 is SGHTA, CDR2 FQGNSA, per germline. The CDR3 sequence is 16 residues long. CDR3 in DNA: TGTGCCAGCAGCTTACCCCCGGGACAGGGGACCTACGAGCAGTACTTC. This gives the protein CASSLPPGQGTYEQYF.

The chain recombines TRBV3-1 (or the pseudogene TRBV3-2) with TRBJ1-1; 11 nucleotides match TRBD1. V shed 4 bases, J shed 4 bases, and the junction held 5 bases outside the gene matches. The CDR3 is 15 amino acids. The germline CDR1 and CDR2 sequences are LGHDT and YNNKEL (reference sequence). The CDR3 here is CASSLSGTGGTEAFF. For the CDR3, the DNA is TGTGCCAGCAGCCTCTCAGGGACAGGGGGCACTGAAGCTTTCTTT.

The V call is TRBV5-6, the J call TRBJ2-7, with TRBD1 identical over 7 bases. The V gene end was trimmed by 2 bases and the J gene end by 3 bases; junction bases not matched to a gene: 8. The CDR3 covers 15 residues. The germline gives CDR1 SGHDT, CDR2 YYEEEE. The CDR3: CASSFRQGYHYEQYF. The CDR3 nucleotides are TGTGCCAGCAGCTTTCGACAGGGCTACCACTACGAGCAGTACTTC.

V is TRBV10-2 and J is TRBJ1-5; D not certain. The germline V and J ends were trimmed by 8 bases and 8 bases, with 10 bases remaining between them. This CDR3 is built from 11 residues. From germline, CDR1 is WSHSY and CDR2 SAAADI. The CDR3 loop is CASGEREPQHF. As DNA, the CDR3 is TGCGCCAGCGGAGAGCGAGAGCCCCAGCATTTT.

This rearrangement joins TRBV3-1 (or the pseudogene TRBV3-2) to TRBJ2-2, with TRBD1 identical over 9 bases. CDR3 length: 15 residues. The ends lost 3 bases at V and 6 bases at J; junction bases unmatched: 5. Germline CDR1 is LGHDT and CDR2 is YNNKEL (reference sequence). The chain's CDR3 is CASSQGQGWAGELFF. Written as DNA, the CDR3 is TGTGCCAGCAGCCAGGGACAGGGTTGGGCCGGGGAGCTGTTTTTT.

This clone was recorded only once. The chain is built from TRBV3-1 (or the pseudogene TRBV3-2) and TRBJ2-5; D is perhaps TRBD1 (6 bases). The CDR3 loop spans 15 amino acids. Germline V gives CDR1 LGHDT, CDR2 YNNKEL (reference sequence). Trimming cost V 3 bases and J 7 bases, with 18 bases left between them. CDR3 coding DNA: TGTGCCAGCAGCCACGCTGGGGGCCGCGATAGGACCCAGTACTTC. This codes for CASSHAGGRDRTQYF.

The rearrangement links TRBV5-1 to TRBJ1-3; 9 nucleotides align to TRBD1. Germline V gene lookup returns CDR1 SGHRS and CDR2 YFSETQ. The CDR3 totals 15 residues. V shed 3 bases, J shed 0 bases, and the junction held 1 base outside the gene matches. CDR3 residues: CASSWTGDSGNTIYF. CDR3 nucleotide sequence: TGCGCCAGCAGCTGGACAGGGGACTCTGGAAACACCATATATTTT.

The chain's CDR3 is CASSQARGQYEQYF. The CDR3 coding sequence is TGCGCCAGCAGCCAGGCGAGGGGGCAATACGAGCAGTACTTC. The chain couples TRBV5-1 to TRBJ2-7; 7 bases fit TRBD1. The V segment lost 4 bases and the J segment 4 bases; nucleotides outside the gene matches: 8. This CDR3 spans 14 amino acids. Germline CDR1 SGHRS, CDR2 YFSETQ.

The V gene is TRBV4-3, the J gene TRBJ2-3; D is possibly TRBD1 (6 bases). The germline CDR1 and CDR2 sequences are LGHNA and YSLEER. The CDR3 has 14 amino acids. V was pared by 4 bases and J by 4 bases, with 12 bases between. The CDR3 spells CASSRLTGPDTQYF. CDR3 DNA sequence: TGCGCCAGCAGCCGACTGACAGGCCCAGATACGCAGTATTTT.

Only one count was recorded for this clone. The chain employs TRBV18 and TRBJ2-7, with D perhaps matching TRBD2 (5 bases). The germline V gene encodes CDR1 KGHSH and CDR2 LQKENI. The germline V and J ends were trimmed by 0 bases and 0 bases, with 9 bases remaining between them. The CDR3 is 15 amino acids. CDR3 amino acids: CASSPPGASSYEQYV. CDR3 DNA sequence: TGTGCCAGCTCACCACCGGGAGCTAGCTCCTACGAGCAGTACGTC.

The V call is TRBV5-4, the J call TRBJ1-4, with TRBD1 as a possible D gene (5 bases). Per the germline V gene, CDR1 is SGHNT and CDR2 is YYREEE (reference sequence). The CDR3 has 13 residues. The V end was cut by 4 bases, the J end by 6 bases, with 10 bases between. CDR3 region: CASSGPGDEKLFF. Here the CDR3 DNA reads TGTGCCAGCAGCGGCCCGGGGGATGAAAAACTGTTTTTT. The full variable domain, with the rest looked up from reference TRBV5-4 and TRBJ1-4, is ETGVTQSPTHLIKTRGQQVTLRCSSQSGHNTVSWYQQALGQGPQFIFQYYREEENGRGNFPPRFSGLQFPNYSSELNVNALELDDSALYLCASSGPGDEKLFFGSGTQLSVL.

The chain carries TRBV25-1 and TRBJ1-2; D is undetermined. V lost 1 base to trimming and J lost 4 bases, with 22 bases between them. The CDR3 runs to 18 residues. Germline V gene data show CDR1 as MGHDK and CDR2 as SYGVNS. This CDR3 reads CASSEFPAGQRLCYGYTF. In DNA form, the CDR3 reads TGTGCCAGCAGTGAATTCCCGGCCGGGCAGAGGTTATGCTATGGCTACACCTTC.

The chain links TRBV9 to TRBJ2-2; D possibly corresponds to TRBD1 (6 bases). The germline V and J ends were trimmed by 1 base and 2 bases, with 12 bases remaining between them. This CDR3 contains 16 residues. Germline CDR1 SGDLS, CDR2 YYNGEE. CDR3 sequence: CASSVLAGVNTGELFF. CDR3 sequence (DNA): TGTGCCAGCAGCGTATTGGCAGGGGTTAACACCGGGGAGCTGTTTTTT.

V is TRBV18 and J is TRBJ1-2; D uncertain. V was cut by 0 bases and J by 4 bases, with 12 bases left in between. The germline V gene has CDR1 KGHSH and CDR2 LQKENI. This CDR3 contains 15 residues. The CDR3 here is CASSPPVRPTYGYTF. The CDR3 DNA sequence: TGTGCCAGCTCACCACCAGTTCGGCCAACCTATGGCTACACCTTC.

The V gene is TRBV5-6, the J gene TRBJ2-2, with D perhaps given as TRBD1 or TRBD2 (5 bases each). This CDR3 has 15 amino acids. Between the trimmed V and J ends, which lost 0 bases and 5 bases, there was a span of 11 bases. Germline loops: CDR1 SGHDT, CDR2 YYEEEE. The CDR3 nucleotides are TGTGCCAGCAGCTTGGGGCAGGGAGAAACCGGGGAGCTGTTTTTT. Residues: CASSLGQGETGELFF. Full variable domain (outside the CDR3, taken from reference TRBV5-6 and TRBJ2-2): DAGVTQSPTHLIKTRGQQVTLRCSPKSGHDTVSWYQQALGQGPQFIFQYYEEEERQRGNFPDRFSGHQFPNYSSELNVNALLLGDSALYLCASSLGQGETGELFFGEGSRLTVL.

The V call is TRBV11-2, the J call TRBJ1-3; no clear D gene. The CDR3 length is 15 residues. V was shortened by 1 base and J by 0 bases, with 7 bases between the two germline ends. Germline CDR1 SGHAT, CDR2 FQNNGV. The CDR3 loop is CASSLGAFSGNTIYF. Here the CDR3 DNA reads TGTGCCAGCAGCTTAGGAGCCTTCTCTGGAAACACCATATATTTT.

V usage is TRBV5-1 and J usage is TRBJ1-1; no firm D call. The CDR3 contains 14 residues. Germline values: CDR1 SGHRS, CDR2 YFSETQ. V was clipped by 0 bases and J by 3 bases, with 9 bases between them. Here the CDR3 DNA reads TGCGCCAGCAGCTTGGACACAGCCGACACTGAAGCTTTCTTT. Protein sequence: CASSLDTADTEAFF.